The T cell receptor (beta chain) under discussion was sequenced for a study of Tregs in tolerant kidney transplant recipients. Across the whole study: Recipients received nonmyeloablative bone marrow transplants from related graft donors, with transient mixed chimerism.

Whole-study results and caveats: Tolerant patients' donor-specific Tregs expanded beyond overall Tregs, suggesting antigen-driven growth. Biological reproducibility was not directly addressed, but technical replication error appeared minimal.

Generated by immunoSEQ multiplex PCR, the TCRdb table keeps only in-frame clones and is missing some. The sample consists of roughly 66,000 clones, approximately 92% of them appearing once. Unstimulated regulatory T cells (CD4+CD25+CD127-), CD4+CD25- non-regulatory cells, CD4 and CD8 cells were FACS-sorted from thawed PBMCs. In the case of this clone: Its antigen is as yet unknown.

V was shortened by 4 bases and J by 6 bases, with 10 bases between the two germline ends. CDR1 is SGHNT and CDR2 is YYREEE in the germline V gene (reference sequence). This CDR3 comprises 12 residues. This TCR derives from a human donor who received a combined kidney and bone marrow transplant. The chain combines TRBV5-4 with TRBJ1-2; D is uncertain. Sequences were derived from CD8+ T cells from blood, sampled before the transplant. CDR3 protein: CASSNTVDGYTF. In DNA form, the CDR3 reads TGTGCCAGCAGCAACACCGTCGATGGCTACACCTTC.